This TCR beta chain was observed in a study of blood T cell repertoires in COVID-19. Deletions cut 5 bases from V and 1 base from J, with 11 bases between. There are 14 residues in the CDR3. Germline loops: CDR1 SQVTM, CDR2 ANQGSEA. Produced via immunoSEQ multiplex PCR; TCRdb's table is partial and in-frame only. The sample consists of about 140,000 clones, about four fifths of them appearing once. The chain recombines TRBV29-1 with TRBJ2-2, with a weak D call TRBD2 (6 bases). The sequencing sample was made of PBMCs or T cells enriched from blood (not recorded which). The sequence derives from a woman under 30 who had been exposed to COVID-19. For the CDR3, the DNA is TGCAGCGTTCGTCCAGCGGGGAACACCGGGGAGCTGTTTTTT. Translating it yields CSVRPAGNTGELFF.